This T cell receptor beta chain was recovered during a study of blood T cell repertoires in COVID-19. Study in general: Acute and convalescent COVID-19 specimens originated in the United States, Italy and Spain. From T cells, B-cell-depleted T cells, or PBMCs came the material, which was cDNA or gDNA.

Assay used: immunoSEQ multiplex PCR; TCRdb lists only in-frame clones, some missing. The sample holds under 75,000 clones; 80% to 90% are singletons and the top ten take around 2%. The sample consisted of peripheral blood. The clonotype originates from a human donor in a cohort sampled during active COVID-19.

The CDR3 nucleotides are TGTGCCAGTAGTACCGTCACCCTACCTCTATGGAATGAGCAGTTCTTC. Translation: CASSTVTLPLWNEQFF. The chain links TRBV19 to TRBJ2-1; D unresolved. V lost 4 bases and J 7 bases, leaving 20 bases between the germline ends. Germline-derived CDR1 and CDR2 are LNHDA and SQIVND (reference sequence). This CDR3 is built from 16 residues.